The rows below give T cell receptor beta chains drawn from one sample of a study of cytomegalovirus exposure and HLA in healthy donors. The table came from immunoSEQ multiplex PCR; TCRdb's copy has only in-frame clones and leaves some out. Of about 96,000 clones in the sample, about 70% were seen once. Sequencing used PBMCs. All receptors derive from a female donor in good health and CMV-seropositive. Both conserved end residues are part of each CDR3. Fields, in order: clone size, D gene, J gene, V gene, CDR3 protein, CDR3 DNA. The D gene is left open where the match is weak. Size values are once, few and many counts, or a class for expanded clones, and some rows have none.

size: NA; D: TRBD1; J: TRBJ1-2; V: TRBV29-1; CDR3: CSAIGGADYGYTF; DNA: TGCAGCGCCATAGGGGGCGCGGACTATGGCTACACCTTC
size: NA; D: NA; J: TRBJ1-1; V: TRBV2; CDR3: CASSESAGAEAFF; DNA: TGTGCCAGCAGTGAATCAGCAGGCGCTGAAGCTTTCTTT
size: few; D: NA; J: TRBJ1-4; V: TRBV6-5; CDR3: CASSRGGVKLFF; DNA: TGTGCCAGCAGTCGGGGGGGTGTAAAACTGTTTTTT
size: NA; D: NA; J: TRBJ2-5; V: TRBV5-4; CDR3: CASSADSLGGQETQYF; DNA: TGTGCCAGCAGCGCGGACTCTTTGGGCGGGCAAGAGACCCAGTACTTC
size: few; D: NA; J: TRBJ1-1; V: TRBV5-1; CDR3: CASGSGRNTEAFF; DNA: TGCGCCAGTGGATCCGGGAGGAACACTGAAGCTTTCTTT
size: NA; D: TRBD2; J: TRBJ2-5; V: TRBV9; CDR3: CASGRAGEETQYF; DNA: TGTGCCAGCGGGAGAGCGGGAGAAGAGACCCAGTACTTC
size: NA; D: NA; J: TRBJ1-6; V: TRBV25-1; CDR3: CASNNLETNSPLHF; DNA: TGTGCCAGCAATAACCTTGAAACAAATTCACCCCTCCACTTT
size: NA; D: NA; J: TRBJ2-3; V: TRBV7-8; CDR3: CASSLVGGGTDTQYF; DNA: TGTGCCAGCAGCTTAGTTGGTGGGGGGACAGATACGCAGTATTTT
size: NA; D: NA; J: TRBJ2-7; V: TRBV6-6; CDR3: CASSYLGSQTYEQYF; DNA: TGTGCCAGCAGTTACTTGGGGAGCCAAACTTACGAGCAGTACTTC
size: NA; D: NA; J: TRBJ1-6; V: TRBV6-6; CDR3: CASSLTDSPLHF; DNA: TGTGCCAGCAGTTTGACAGACTCACCCCTCCACTTT
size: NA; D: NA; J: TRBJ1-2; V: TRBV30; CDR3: CAWTGVWYGYTF; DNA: TGTGCCTGGACGGGGGTTTGGTATGGCTACACCTTC
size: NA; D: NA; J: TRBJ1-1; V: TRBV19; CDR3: CASSISGGRGQGAFF; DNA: TGTGCCAGTAGTATATCGGGGGGCAGAGGTCAAGGAGCTTTCTTT
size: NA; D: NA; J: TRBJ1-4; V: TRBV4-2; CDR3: CASSPLSEKLFF; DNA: TGTGCCAGCAGCCCGTTGAGCGAAAAACTGTTTTTT
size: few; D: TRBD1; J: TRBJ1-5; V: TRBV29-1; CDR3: CSVPRTGRGNQPQHF; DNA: TGCAGCGTCCCCAGGACAGGGAGAGGGAATCAGCCCCAGCATTTT
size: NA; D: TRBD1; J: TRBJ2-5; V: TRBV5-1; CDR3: CASSLAGQGQETQYF; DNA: TGCGCCAGCAGCTTGGCAGGACAGGGGCAAGAGACCCAGTACTTC
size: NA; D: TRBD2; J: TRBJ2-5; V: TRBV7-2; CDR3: CASSLAGGVETQYF; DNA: TGTGCCAGCAGCTTAGCGGGGGGGGTAGAGACCCAGTACTTC
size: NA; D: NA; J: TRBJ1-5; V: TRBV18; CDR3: CASSPPPGQPQHF; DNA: TGTGCCAGCTCACCACCCCCGGGGCAGCCCCAGCATTTT
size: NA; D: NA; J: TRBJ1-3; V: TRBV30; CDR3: CAWSVLRGTIYF; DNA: TGTGCCTGGAGTGTACTCAGGGGCACCATATATTTT
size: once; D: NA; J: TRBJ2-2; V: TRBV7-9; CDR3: CASSLVSSHTGELFF; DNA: TGTGCCAGCAGCTTAGTCTCCAGTCATACCGGGGAGCTGTTTTTT
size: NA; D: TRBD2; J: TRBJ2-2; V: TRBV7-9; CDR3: CASSPGLAANTGELFF; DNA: TGTGCCAGCAGCCCCGGACTAGCGGCGAACACCGGGGAGCTGTTTTTT
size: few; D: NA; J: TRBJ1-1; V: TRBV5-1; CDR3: CASSRQANTEAFF; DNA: TGCGCCAGCAGCCGACAGGCGAACACTGAAGCTTTCTTT
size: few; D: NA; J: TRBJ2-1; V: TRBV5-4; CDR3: CASSLRAGESNEQFF; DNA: TGTGCCAGCAGCTTAAGGGCAGGGGAAAGCAATGAGCAGTTCTTC
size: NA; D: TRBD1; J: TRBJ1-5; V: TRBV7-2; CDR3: CASSLEGTGKQPQHF; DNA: TGTGCCAGCAGCTTAGAGGGGACAGGGAAGCAGCCCCAGCATTTT
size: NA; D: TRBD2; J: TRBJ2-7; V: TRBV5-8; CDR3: CASSLVGGGYEQYF; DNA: TGTGCCAGCAGCTTGGTAGGCGGGGGATACGAGCAGTACTTC
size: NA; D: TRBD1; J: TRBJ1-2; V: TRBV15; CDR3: CATSRNRGSYGYTF; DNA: TGTGCCACCAGCAGAAACAGGGGGAGCTATGGCTACACCTTC
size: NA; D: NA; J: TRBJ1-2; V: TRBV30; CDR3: CAWLGGGLGYGYTF; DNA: TGTGCCTGGCTAGGGGGGGGGCTGGGCTATGGCTACACCTTC
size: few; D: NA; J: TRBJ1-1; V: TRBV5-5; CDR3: CASRLDLNTEAFF; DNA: TGTGCCAGCAGGCTAGATTTGAACACTGAAGCTTTCTTT
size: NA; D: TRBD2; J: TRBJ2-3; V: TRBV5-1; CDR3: CASRITSGTDTQYF; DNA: TGCGCCAGCAGGATAACTAGCGGGACAGATACGCAGTATTTT
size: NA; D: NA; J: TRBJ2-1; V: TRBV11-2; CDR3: CASSPRSSYNEQFF; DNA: TGTGCCAGCAGCCCCAGAAGCTCCTACAATGAGCAGTTCTTC
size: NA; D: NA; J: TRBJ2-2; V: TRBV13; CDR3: CASSLGATGELFF; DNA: TGTGCCAGCAGCTTAGGCGCCACTGGGGAGCTGTTTTTT
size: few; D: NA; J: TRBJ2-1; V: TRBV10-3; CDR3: CAISVKTVGEQFF; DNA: TGTGCCATCAGTGTGAAAACGGTCGGTGAGCAGTTCTTC
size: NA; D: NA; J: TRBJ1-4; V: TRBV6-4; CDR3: CASSSTGTNEKLFF; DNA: TGTGCCAGCAGTTCGACAGGTACTAATGAAAAACTGTTTTTT
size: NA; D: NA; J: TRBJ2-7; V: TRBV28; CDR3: CASSVPPPGVVHEQYF; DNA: TGTGCCAGCAGCGTCCCCCCCCCGGGAGTGGTCCACGAGCAGTACTTC
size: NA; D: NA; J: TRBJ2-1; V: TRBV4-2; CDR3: CASSQDHGSYNEQFF; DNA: TGTGCCAGCAGCCAAGATCATGGCAGCTACAATGAGCAGTTCTTC
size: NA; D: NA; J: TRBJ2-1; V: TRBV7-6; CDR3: CASSLGDSYEQFF; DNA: TGTGCCAGCAGCTTAGGAGACTCGTATGAGCAGTTCTTC
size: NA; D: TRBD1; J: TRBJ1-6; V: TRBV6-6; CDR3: CASLGGQGRTPLHF; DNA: TGTGCCAGCTTGGGGGGACAGGGTCGGACACCCCTCCACTTT